This T cell receptor beta chain was found in a study of CD8 T cells in ankylosing spondylitis. Study-level results: Seemingly distinctive of ankylosing spondylitis blood was a TCR beta motif formed by eight highly homologous variants. Matched synovial fluid from ankylosing spondylitis patients was reported to be enriched for disease-linked clones.

Germline-derived CDR1 and CDR2 are SSHAT and FNYEAQ (reference sequence). The CDR3 totals 14 residues. Deletions cut 5 bases from V and 4 bases from J, with 13 bases between. Remarks on this clonotype: Its antigen is still unknown.

TCRdb re-called the 5' RACE reads through MiXCR, storing one row per CDR3 protein. The sample includes about 540,000 distinct CDR3 sequences, 12% of them seen just once. The chain links TRBV7-7 to TRBJ2-3; D unclear. Material for sequencing was blood, either unsorted or a sorted T cell fraction (not recorded which). The clonotype originates from a male donor with ankylosing spondylitis. The CDR3 sequence: CASSLRQAPDTQYF. The CDR3 DNA sequence: TGTGCCAGCAGCCTAAGACAAGCCCCAGATACGCAGTATTTT.